This T cell receptor beta chain was profiled in a study of vaccination effects on CD4 cells after COVID-19. Study findings and constraints: Marked clonal contraction was seen in infection- and vaccine-induced clones late after vaccination.

Concerning this clone: Its specificity is unknown.

Ahead of sequencing, the ViraFEST assay grew antigen-specific CD4+ T cells using viral peptide pools. Researchers isolated CD4+ T cells once approximately eleven days of culture had elapsed. Two doses of BNT162b2 or mRNA-1273 vaccine were administered to participants. The V and J ends lost 10 bases and 0 bases respectively, with 13 bases between them. The germline CDR1 and CDR2 sequences are MNHEY and SVGAGI. The CDR3 is 15 amino acids. Profiled with immunoSEQ multiplex PCR; TCRdb holds only in-frame clones, not every one. This table holds approximately 61,000 clones, about 80% found once. This chain connects TRBV6-5 to TRBJ1-6; D is unclear. This specimen was CD4+ T cells from PBMCs cultured with HCoV-229E spike peptides, taken after COVID-19 vaccination. This sequence originates from a human donor who received a COVID-19 vaccine. The CDR3, as DNA: TGTGCCACCATCCTTTCTGGCTCCTATAATTCACCCCTCCACTTT. This encodes CATILSGSYNSPLHF.